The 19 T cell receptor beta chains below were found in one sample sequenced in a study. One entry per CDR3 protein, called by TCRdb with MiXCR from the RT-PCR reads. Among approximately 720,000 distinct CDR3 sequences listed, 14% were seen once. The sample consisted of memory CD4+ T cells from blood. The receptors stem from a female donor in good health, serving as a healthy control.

CDR3 residues: CASSAPATGGWGNQPQHF. The CDR3 region has the DNA TGTGCCAGCAGTGCCCCTGCAACAGGGGGTTGGGGCAATCAGCCCCAGCATTTT. This chain links TRBV6-1 with TRBJ1-5; 8 nucleotides align to TRBD1. The V and J ends lost 4 bases and 2 bases, in that order; junction bases with no gene match: 13. CDR3 size: 18 residues. Germline V gene lookup returns CDR1 MNHNS and CDR2 SASEGT.

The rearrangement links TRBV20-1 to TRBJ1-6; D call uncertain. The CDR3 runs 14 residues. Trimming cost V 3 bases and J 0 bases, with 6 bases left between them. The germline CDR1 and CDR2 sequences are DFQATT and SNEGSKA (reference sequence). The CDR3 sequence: CSASGSSYNSPLHF. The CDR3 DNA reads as TGCAGTGCTAGTGGTAGCTCCTATAATTCACCCCTCCACTTT.

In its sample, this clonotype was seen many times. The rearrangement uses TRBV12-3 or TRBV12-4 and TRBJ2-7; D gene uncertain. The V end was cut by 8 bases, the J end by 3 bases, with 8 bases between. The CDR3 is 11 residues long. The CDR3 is CASGIGYEQYF. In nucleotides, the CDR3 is TGTGCCAGCGGGATTGGCTACGAGCAGTACTTC.

The CDR3 nucleotides are TGTGCCAGCAATTCCGGGACACAGTATGGCTACACCTTC. Protein product: CASNSGTQYGYTF. The chain joins TRBV6-2 or TRBV6-3 to TRBJ1-2; perhaps TRBD1 as D (6 bases). V was shortened by 7 bases and J by 5 bases, with 14 bases between the two germline ends. In germline, CDR1 is MNHEY, CDR2 SVGEGT. The CDR3 loop spans 13 amino acids.

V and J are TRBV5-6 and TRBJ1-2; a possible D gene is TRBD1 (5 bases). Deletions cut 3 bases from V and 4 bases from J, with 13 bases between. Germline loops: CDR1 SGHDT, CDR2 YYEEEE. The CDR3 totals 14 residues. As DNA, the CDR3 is TGTGCCAGCAGCTCCGGGGCCGAGCTCTATGGCTACACCTTC. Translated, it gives CASSSGAELYGYTF.

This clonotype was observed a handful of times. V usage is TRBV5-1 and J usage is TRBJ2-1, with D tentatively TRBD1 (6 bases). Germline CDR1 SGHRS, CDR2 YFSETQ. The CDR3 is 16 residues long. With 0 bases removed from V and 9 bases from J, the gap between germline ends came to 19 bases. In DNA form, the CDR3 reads TGCGCCAGCAGCTTGGGTACAGGGAACACCCCTCTTGAGCAGTTCTTC. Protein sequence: CASSLGTGNTPLEQFF.

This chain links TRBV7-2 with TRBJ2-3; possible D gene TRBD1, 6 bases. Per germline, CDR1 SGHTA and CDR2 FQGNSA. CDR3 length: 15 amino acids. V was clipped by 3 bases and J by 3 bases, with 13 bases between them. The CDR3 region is CASSFQGSWTDTQYF. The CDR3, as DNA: TGTGCCAGCAGCTTCCAGGGGTCTTGGACAGATACGCAGTATTTT.

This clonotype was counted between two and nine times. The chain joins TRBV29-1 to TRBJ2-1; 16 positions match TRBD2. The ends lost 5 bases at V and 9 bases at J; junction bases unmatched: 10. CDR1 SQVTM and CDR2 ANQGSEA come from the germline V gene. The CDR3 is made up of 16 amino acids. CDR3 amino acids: CSVTGQGLAGGAEQFF. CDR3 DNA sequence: TGCAGCGTTACCGGACAGGGACTAGCGGGAGGGGCTGAGCAGTTCTTC.

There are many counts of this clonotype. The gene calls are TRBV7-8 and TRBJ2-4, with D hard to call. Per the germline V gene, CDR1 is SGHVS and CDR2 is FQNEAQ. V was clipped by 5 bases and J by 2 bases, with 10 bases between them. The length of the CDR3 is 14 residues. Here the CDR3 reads CASSPPGSKNIQYF. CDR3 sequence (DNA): TGTGCCAGCAGCCCCCCCGGGTCCAAAAACATTCAGTACTTC.

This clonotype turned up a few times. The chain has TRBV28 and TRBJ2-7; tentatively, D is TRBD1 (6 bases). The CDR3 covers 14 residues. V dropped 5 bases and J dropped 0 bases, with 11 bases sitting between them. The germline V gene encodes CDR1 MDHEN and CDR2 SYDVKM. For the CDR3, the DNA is TGTGCCAGCAGTACAGGGCCCCCCTCCTACGAGCAGTACTTC. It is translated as CASSTGPPSYEQYF.

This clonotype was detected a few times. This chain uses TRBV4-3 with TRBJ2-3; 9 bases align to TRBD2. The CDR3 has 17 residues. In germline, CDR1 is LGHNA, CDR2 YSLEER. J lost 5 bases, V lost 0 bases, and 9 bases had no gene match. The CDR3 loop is CASSQDWGLAGLDTQYF. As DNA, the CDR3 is TGCGCCAGCAGCCAAGATTGGGGGCTAGCGGGATTAGATACGCAGTATTTT.

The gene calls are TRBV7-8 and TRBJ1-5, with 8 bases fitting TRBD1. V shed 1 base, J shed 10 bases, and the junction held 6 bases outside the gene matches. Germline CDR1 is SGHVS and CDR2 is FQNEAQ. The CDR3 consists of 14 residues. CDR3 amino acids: CASSLGTGNGPQHF. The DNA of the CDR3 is TGTGCCAGCAGCTTAGGGACAGGGAATGGACCCCAGCATTTT. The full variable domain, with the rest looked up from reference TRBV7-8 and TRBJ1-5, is GAGVSQSPRYKVAKRGQDVALRCDPISGHVSLFWYQQALGQGPEFLTYFQNEAQLDKSGLPSDRFFAERPEGSVSTLKIQRTQQEDSAVYLCASSLGTGNGPQHFGDGTRLSIL.

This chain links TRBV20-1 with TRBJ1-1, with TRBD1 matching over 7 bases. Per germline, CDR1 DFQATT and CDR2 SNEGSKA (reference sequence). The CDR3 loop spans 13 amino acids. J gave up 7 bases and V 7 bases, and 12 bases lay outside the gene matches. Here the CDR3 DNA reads TGCAGTGGAAGTCTCCAGGGGGATAGTGAAGCTTTCTTT. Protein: CSGSLQGDSEAFF.

The CDR3 DNA reads TGTGCCACCAGCCCTCCGGGACGAAATCAGCCCCAGCATTTT. Protein product: CATSPPGRNQPQHF. The rearrangement uses TRBV2 and TRBJ1-5, with D tentatively TRBD1 (5 bases). V was shortened by 10 bases and J by 4 bases, with 17 bases between the two germline ends. Per germline, CDR1 SNHLY and CDR2 FYNNEI. This CDR3 contains 14 residues.

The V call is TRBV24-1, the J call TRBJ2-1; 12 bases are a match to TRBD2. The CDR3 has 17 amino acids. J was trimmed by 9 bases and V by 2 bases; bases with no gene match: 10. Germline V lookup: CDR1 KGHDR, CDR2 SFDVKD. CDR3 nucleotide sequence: TGTGCCACCAGTGATTCACGGACTAGCGGGATCGGGATTGAGCAGTTCTTC. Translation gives CATSDSRTSGIGIEQFF.

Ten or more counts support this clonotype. The DNA of the CDR3 is TGTGCCATCAGTCCCTCGACTAGCGGGACAGATACGCAGTATTTT. Translating gives CAISPSTSGTDTQYF. The rearrangement links TRBV10-3 to TRBJ2-3; TRBD2 agrees at 10 bases. The germline V gene encodes CDR1 ENHRY and CDR2 SYGVKD. CDR3 length: 15 residues. Trimming at V came to 5 bases and at J to 3 bases, leaving 5 bases not matched to a gene.

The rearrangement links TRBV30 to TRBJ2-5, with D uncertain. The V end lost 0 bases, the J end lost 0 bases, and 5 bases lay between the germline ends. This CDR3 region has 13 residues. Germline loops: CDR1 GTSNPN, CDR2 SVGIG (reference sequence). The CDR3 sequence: CAWSVRNQETQYF. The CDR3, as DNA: TGTGCCTGGAGTGTACGGAACCAAGAGACCCAGTACTTC.

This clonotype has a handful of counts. CDR3 in DNA: TGTGCCAGCAGCGTAGGTGTTAGCGGGAGTCGGACCGGGGAGCTGTTTTTT. Its translation is CASSVGVSGSRTGELFF. The chain couples TRBV9 to TRBJ2-2; the match to TRBD2 covers 9 bases. V trimming: 0 bases; J trimming: 5 bases; junction bases outside the gene matches: 8. The CDR3 runs to 17 residues. CDR1 and CDR2 from the germline V gene are SGDLS and YYNGEE.

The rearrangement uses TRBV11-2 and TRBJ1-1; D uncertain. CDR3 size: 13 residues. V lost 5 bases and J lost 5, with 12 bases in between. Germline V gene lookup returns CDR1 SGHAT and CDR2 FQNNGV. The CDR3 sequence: CASSLQSWTEAFF. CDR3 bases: TGTGCCAGCAGCCTACAGAGTTGGACTGAAGCTTTCTTT.